What follows are 22 T cell receptor beta chains derived from one specimen sequenced in a study of CD8+CD57+ T cells in acquired aplastic anemia. All sequencing subjects had displayed CD8+CD57+ cell expansion on flow cytometry. Profiling that covered TCR beta VDJ and CDR3 relied on genomic DNA as its template. TCRdb called the reads again in MiXCR, with one record for every CDR3 protein. The sample comprises under 350,000 distinct CDR3 sequences, 56% of which are singletons, and approximately 1.2% rests with the top ten. What was sequenced was sorted CD4+, CD8+, or CD8+CD57+ T cells (not recorded which) from PBMCs. These receptors were obtained from a human donor with aplastic anemia.

The V and J genes are TRBV5-6 and TRBJ2-5; D ambiguous. Germline V gene data show CDR1 as SGHDT and CDR2 as YYEEEE. The ends were cut back, 0 bases at V and 2 bases at J, with 8 bases in the middle. The CDR3 is made up of 14 amino acids. This chain's CDR3 is CASSLGTMQETQYF. The CDR3 nucleotides are TGTGCCAGCAGCTTGGGGACCATGCAAGAGACCCAGTACTTC.

This clonotype has only a few counts. The chain links TRBV19 to TRBJ1-6; 9 bases align to TRBD1. The CDR3 has 16 residues. V lost 6 bases, J lost 5 bases, and 8 bases stayed unmatched. Per the germline V gene, CDR1 is LNHDA and CDR2 is SQIVND (reference sequence). The CDR3 is CASRDRTGVDNSPLHF. The CDR3 nucleotides are TGTGCCAGTAGAGATCGGACAGGGGTCGATAATTCACCCCTCCACTTT.

This clonotype was observed once. The chain employs TRBV20-1 and TRBJ2-1, with 9 positions matching TRBD1. Germline V gene sequence: CDR1 DFQATT, CDR2 SNEGSKA (reference sequence). The V segment lost 4 bases and the J segment 8 bases; nucleotides outside the gene matches: 12. The CDR3 is 15 amino acids. The CDR3 sequence is CSAIDPGQGFYEQFF. CDR3 DNA sequence: TGCAGTGCTATCGATCCGGGACAGGGATTCTATGAGCAGTTCTTC.

This chain links TRBV19 with TRBJ2-3; 13 bases align to TRBD2. The germline V gene has CDR1 LNHDA and CDR2 SQIVND (reference sequence). V shed 8 bases and J 7 bases; nucleotides not matched to a gene: 6. The CDR3 runs 14 residues. CDR3 sequence reads: CASGTSGTGNTQYF. The CDR3 bases are TGTGCCAGTGGGACTAGCGGGACCGGGAATACGCAGTATTTT.

This clonotype was observed at least ten times. The V call is TRBV11-3, the J call TRBJ2-1, with TRBD2 as a possible D gene (7 bases). The CDR3 contains 15 residues. Germline loops: CDR1 SGHNT, CDR2 YENEEA. Trimming cost V 1 base and J 5 bases, with 12 bases left between them. The DNA of the CDR3 is TGTGCCAGCAGCTTAGGGGGGGGGCTCAACAATGAGCAGTTCTTC. It encodes CASSLGGGLNNEQFF.

The chain recombines TRBV19 with TRBJ2-2; 9 nucleotides agree with TRBD2. Per germline, CDR1 LNHDA and CDR2 SQIVND (reference sequence). With V trimmed by 5 bases and J by 8 bases, 3 bases remained unmatched. This CDR3 spans 13 amino acids. CDR3 protein: CASSAAGGGELFF. The CDR3 coding sequence is TGTGCCAGTAGTGCAGCGGGAGGAGGGGAGCTGTTTTTT.

The chain combines TRBV15 with TRBJ2-3, with 9 bases aligning to TRBD2. Germline V CDR1 and CDR2: LNHNV, YYDKDF (reference sequence). J was trimmed by 4 bases and V by 1 base; bases with no gene match: 6. The CDR3 length is 16 residues. CDR3 bases: TGTGCCACCAGCAGAGGCTCAGCGGGGGGCGCAGATACGCAGTATTTT. Encoded protein: CATSRGSAGGADTQYF. Using reference TRBV15 and TRBJ2-3 for the parts outside the CDR3, the full variable domain is DAMVIQNPRYQVTQFGKPVTLSCSQTLNHNVMYWYQQKSSQAPKLLFHYYDKDFNNEADTPDNFQSRRPNTSFCFLDIRSPGLGDTAMYLCATSRGSAGGADTQYFGPGTRLTVL.

The J gene is TRBJ1-2, the V gene TRBV19, with a weak D call TRBD1 (6 bases). This CDR3 has 14 residues. The germline V and J ends were trimmed by 3 bases and 8 bases, with 16 bases remaining between them. Germline V gene lookup returns CDR1 LNHDA and CDR2 SQIVND (reference sequence). CDR3: CASSMARGRTGYTF. The CDR3 DNA sequence: TGTGCCAGTAGTATGGCCAGGGGCCGCACCGGCTACACCTTC.

This sequence joins TRBV7-3 and TRBJ2-2; 8 bases agree with TRBD2. The V segment lost 3 bases and the J segment 8 bases; nucleotides outside the gene matches: 5. The CDR3 loop spans 14 amino acids. Germline-derived CDR1 and CDR2 are SGHTA and FQGTGA. The CDR3 here is CASSLAGGMGELFF. The DNA for the CDR3 is TGTGCCAGCAGCTTGGCGGGGGGCATGGGGGAGCTGTTTTTT.

This clonotype was recorded many times. DNA for the CDR3: TGTGCCAGCAGTGAGGACAGGGGGCGCGACGAGCAGTTCTTC. Translation gives CASSEDRGRDEQFF. The chain recombines TRBV2 with TRBJ2-1, with 11 nucleotides matching TRBD1. CDR3 length: 14 amino acids. The V and J ends lost 3 bases and 10 bases, in that order; junction bases with no gene match: 5. Germline assignment: CDR1 SNHLY and CDR2 FYNNEI.

This clonotype was picked up many times. The J gene is TRBJ1-6, the V gene TRBV2, with unresolved D. Germline V CDR1 and CDR2: SNHLY, FYNNEI. The V end lost 6 bases, the J end lost 7 bases, and 16 bases lay between the germline ends. The CDR3 has 15 residues. CDR3 bases: TGTGCCAGCAGACGTGATACAGCAATCAATTCACCCCTCCACTTT. Protein product: CASRRDTAINSPLHF.

CDR3 sequence (DNA): TGTGCCAGCAGCTTAGGAGGGTCTGCGGGGACCCAGTACTTC. This gives the protein CASSLGGSAGTQYF. The chain uses TRBV7-9 and TRBJ2-5; a possible D gene is TRBD2 (5 bases). The CDR3 is made up of 14 amino acids. Germline V lookup: CDR1 SEHNR, CDR2 FQNEAQ (reference sequence). Trimming left V 1 base short and J 7 bases short, with 13 bases between.

This clonotype was observed at least ten times. This chain uses TRBV5-1 with TRBJ1-1, with TRBD1 as a possible D gene (5 bases). CDR3 length: 13 amino acids. Germline loops: CDR1 SGHRS, CDR2 YFSETQ. V was cut by 4 bases and J by 6 bases, with 13 bases left in between. The CDR3 is CASSHGGIPEAFF. DNA for the CDR3: TGCGCCAGCAGCCACGGGGGGATTCCTGAAGCTTTCTTT.

At least ten counts were recorded for this clonotype. The rearrangement links TRBV5-1 to TRBJ2-1; 7 bases are a match to TRBD2. Germline V lookup: CDR1 SGHRS, CDR2 YFSETQ. The CDR3 has 15 amino acids. With V trimmed by 0 bases and J by 4 bases, 4 bases remained unmatched. The CDR3 nucleotides are TGCGCCAGCAGCTTGGAAGGAGCGGGGTACAATGAGCAGTTCTTC. Translating gives CASSLEGAGYNEQFF.

This clonotype was seen repeatedly, ten times or more. The V call is TRBV5-8, the J call TRBJ2-5, with D possibly TRBD2 on 5 matching bases. V was clipped by 6 bases and J by 1 base, with 13 bases between them. CDR1 SGHTS and CDR2 YDEGEE come from the germline V gene. This CDR3 has 14 residues. The CDR3 DNA reads as TGTGCCAGCACGGGAACGGCCACCCAAGAGACCCAGTACTTC. This encodes CASTGTATQETQYF.

This clonotype was detected many times. The chain links TRBV3-1 to TRBJ2-5, with D unclear. This CDR3 is 13 amino acids long. Trimming left V 1 base short and J 1 base short, with 4 bases between. Per the germline V gene, CDR1 is LGHDT and CDR2 is YNNKEL (reference sequence). CDR3 in amino acids: CASSQGTQETQYF. CDR3 DNA: TGTGCCAGCAGCCAAGGGACCCAAGAGACCCAGTACTTC.

The V gene is TRBV15, the J gene TRBJ2-3, with TRBD1 matching over 7 bases. With 5 bases clipped from V and 4 bases from J, the junction kept 12 bases outside the gene matches. CDR1 and CDR2 from the germline V gene are LNHNV and YYDKDF (reference sequence). The CDR3 has 16 residues. Written as DNA, the CDR3 is TGTGCCACCAGCGATATAACAGGGGATTCTTCAGATACGCAGTATTTT. Amino acids: CATSDITGDSSDTQYF.

This clonotype was seen more than once but under ten times. The V and J genes are TRBV7-2 and TRBJ2-7; 8 nucleotides agree with TRBD2. V shed 5 bases, J shed 7 bases, and the junction held 7 bases outside the gene matches. The CDR3 length is 13 residues. From germline, CDR1 is SGHTA and CDR2 FQGNSA. This CDR3 is CASSVGGGREQYF. The DNA for the CDR3 is TGTGCCAGCAGCGTCGGGGGGGGCAGGGAGCAGTACTTC.

The rearrangement uses TRBV9 and TRBJ2-1, with 9 bases aligning to TRBD2. Germline CDR1 and CDR2: SGDLS and YYNGEE. V dropped 4 bases and J dropped 1; count of bases not matched to a gene: 3. The CDR3 length is 15 residues. CDR3 in DNA: TGTGCCAGCAGCTCTAGCGGGGCGTCCTACAATGAGCAGTTCTTC. Translation: CASSSSGASYNEQFF.

V and J are TRBV6-1 and TRBJ2-2; TRBD2 matches 9 bases. Germline V gene lookup returns CDR1 MNHNS and CDR2 SASEGT. The CDR3 is 16 residues long. Trimming removed 10 bases from V and 1 base from J; junction bases left unmatched: 10. The CDR3 sequence is CATDGAGGLNTGELFF. CDR3 coding DNA: TGTGCCACTGACGGAGCGGGGGGATTGAACACCGGGGAGCTGTTTTTT.

The sample holds one count of this clonotype. This chain connects TRBV12-3 or TRBV12-4 to TRBJ2-7; 9 bases match TRBD1. The CDR3 runs 17 residues. Trimming took 3 bases from V and 3 from J; bases not matched to a gene: 12. The CDR3, as DNA: TGTGCCAGCAGTTTGAACGGACAGGGGTCGGCTAGCTACGAGCAGTACTTC. It encodes CASSLNGQGSASYEQYF.

This sequence joins TRBV10-3 and TRBJ2-4, with TRBD1 matching 7 bases. Germline V lookup: CDR1 ENHRY, CDR2 SYGVKD. V shed 10 bases and J 0 bases; nucleotides not matched to a gene: 9. The CDR3 has 15 residues. CDR3 nucleotides: TGTGCCAGCAAGGGGGCATTCGGAGCCAAAAACATTCAGTACTTC. This translates into CASKGAFGAKNIQYF.